A selection of T cell receptor beta chains follows, all from one sample in a study of molecular identifiers for immune sequencing clone quantification. TCRdb fed the PCR reads into MiXCR, producing one record per CDR3 protein. The profile shows about half a million distinct CDR3 sequences, over 20% of them singletons. Sequenced sample: naive CD8+ T cells from blood, with Jurkat cell RNA spiked in. These receptors originate from a human donor in good health. Some libraries in this study had Jurkat cell RNA spiked in. Both conserved end residues are trimmed from each CDR3.

V: TRBV28
J: TRBJ1-2
CDR3: ASTLRRAHGYT

V: TRBV11-2
J: TRBJ1-1
CDR3: ASSPPGSPEAF

V: TRBV29-1
J: TRBJ2-7
CDR3: SVGLADPYEQY

V: TRBV11-2
J: TRBJ2-3
CDR3: ASSLDTTSDTQY

V: TRBV12-5
J: TRBJ2-2
CDR3: ASGLSNTGELF

V: TRBV12-3/TRBV12-4
J: TRBJ2-3
CDR3: ASSLRTGPDTQY

V: TRBV12-3/TRBV12-4
J: TRBJ1-2
CDR3: ASSIGQVVYGYT

V: TRBV4-3
J: TRBJ2-7
CDR3: ASSQDGSLGEQY

V: TRBV13
J: TRBJ1-4
CDR3: ASSASRDRGINEKLF

V: TRBV18
J: TRBJ2-6
CDR3: ASSPPEGVGANVLT

V: TRBV2
J: TRBJ2-3
CDR3: ASSDVREASDTQY

V: TRBV9
J: TRBJ2-7
CDR3: ASSVGLGYEQY

V: TRBV7-2
J: TRBJ2-7
CDR3: ASSHNPGTQPYEQY

V: TRBV24-1
J: TRBJ2-1
CDR3: ATSDRRPGVSSYNEQF

V: TRBV20-1
J: TRBJ2-6
CDR3: SALDIVSGANVLT

V: TRBV9
J: TRBJ2-7
CDR3: ASSPDMGNEQY

V: TRBV19
J: TRBJ2-1
CDR3: ASSLPSRDNEQF

V: TRBV28
J: TRBJ2-5
CDR3: ASSIRVGPQETQY

V: TRBV7-5
J: TRBJ1-3
CDR3: ISVPEAYRTGGNTIY

V: TRBV10-1
J: TRBJ2-7
CDR3: ASGDSGALYEQY

V: TRBV7-9
J: TRBJ1-5
CDR3: ASSRTGDNQPQH

V: TRBV6-5
J: TRBJ2-1
CDR3: ASSYTGTPVEQF

V: TRBV12-3/TRBV12-4
J: TRBJ2-5
CDR3: ASSLKGGGEETQY

V: TRBV2
J: TRBJ2-7
CDR3: ASSEEGPGPYEQY

V: TRBV6-5
J: TRBJ2-3
CDR3: ASSYSRLAGYTQY

V: TRBV27
J: TRBJ1-1
CDR3: AFRNDRSVLEAF

V: TRBV5-1
J: TRBJ2-3
CDR3: ASSLASLTSGGYTDTQY

V: TRBV24-1
J: TRBJ2-1
CDR3: ATSDMGGSYNEQF

V: TRBV7-2
J: TRBJ2-7
CDR3: ASSPGGVSGYEQY

V: TRBV30
J: TRBJ1-1
CDR3: AWSVLQEGDTEAL

V: TRBV16
J: TRBJ1-1
CDR3: ASSRGLVNTEAF

V: TRBV12-3/TRBV12-4
J: TRBJ1-2
CDR3: ASSRDSYNYGYT

V: TRBV5-1
J: TRBJ2-1
CDR3: ASSLAGGQRVYNEQF

V: TRBV5-1
J: TRBJ1-1
CDR3: ASSPTGQKMNTEAF

V: TRBV19
J: TRBJ1-2
CDR3: ASSIAGDYGYT

V: TRBV30
J: TRBJ2-3
CDR3: AWSVFSGSADTQY

V: TRBV19
J: TRBJ1-2
CDR3: ASSPYAEGFAYGYT

V: TRBV20-1
J: TRBJ1-5
CDR3: SAREWDEFNQPQH

V: TRBV6-5
J: TRBJ2-7
CDR3: ASSGPGAGSDEQY

V: TRBV27
J: TRBJ2-7
CDR3: ASSPVSRAYEQY

V: TRBV19
J: TRBJ1-4
CDR3: ASSIDRERLF

V: TRBV19
J: TRBJ1-5
CDR3: ASSITAGGPQH